A single T cell receptor beta chain is shown here with its context. Only in-frame clones appear in the TCRdb table, and some are missing; sequencing was by immunoSEQ multiplex PCR. The data hold fewer than 85,000 clones, with over 85% observed a single time. The data originate from a study of blood T cell repertoires in COVID-19. The V end lost 5 bases, the J end lost 5 bases, and 18 bases lay between the germline ends. The CDR3 spans 16 residues. Germline CDR1 MNHEY, CDR2 SMNVEV (reference sequence). The receptor was isolated from a man aged 50 to 59 with active COVID-19. Specimen: peripheral blood. The chain has TRBV27 and TRBJ1-4; possible D gene TRBD1, 6 bases. CDR3 amino acids: CASSHDSRGINEKLFF. The CDR3 coding sequence is TGTGCCAGCAGTCACGACTCCAGGGGTATCAATGAAAAACTGTTTTTT.